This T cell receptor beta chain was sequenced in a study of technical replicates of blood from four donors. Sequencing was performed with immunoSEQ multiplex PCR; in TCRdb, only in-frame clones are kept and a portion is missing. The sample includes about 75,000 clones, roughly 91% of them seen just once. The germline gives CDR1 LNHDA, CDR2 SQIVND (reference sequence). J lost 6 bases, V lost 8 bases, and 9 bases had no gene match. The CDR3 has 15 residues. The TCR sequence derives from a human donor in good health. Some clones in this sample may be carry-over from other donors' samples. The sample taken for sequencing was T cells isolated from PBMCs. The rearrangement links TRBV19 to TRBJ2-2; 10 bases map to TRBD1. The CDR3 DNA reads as TGTGCCAGTTATTCCGGGACAGGGGAGCCCGGGGAGCTGTTTTTT. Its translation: CASYSGTGEPGELFF. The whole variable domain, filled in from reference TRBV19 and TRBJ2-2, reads DGGITQSPKYLFRKEGQNVTLSCEQNLNHDAMYWYRQDPGQGLRLIYYSQIVNDFQKGDIAEGYSVSREKKESFPLTVTSAQKNPTAFYLCASYSGTGEPGELFFGEGSRLTVL.